The 14 T cell receptor beta chains below were found in one sample sequenced in a study of T cells after posttransplantation cyclophosphamide. TCRdb's table, derived via immunoSEQ multiplex PCR, lists solely in-frame clones and lacks some. The sample includes fewer than 35,000 clones, roughly nine tenths seen only once; the top ten take approximately 0.1%. The naive gate required viable CD3+CD4+ or CD3+CD8+ cells with CCR7+CD45RA+CD45RO-CD95-CD27+CD28+ phenotype. Sequencing was done on a sample of naive CD4+ T cells sorted from blood. The receptors were gathered from a man under 40 in good health and a related stem cell transplant donor.

Here the CDR3 reads CASSLGAGIGQYF. The CDR3 region has the DNA TGTGCCAGCAGCTTAGGGGCGGGGATCGGGCAGTACTTC. The chain has TRBV7-8 and TRBJ2-7, with D possibly being TRBD2 (6 bases). Germline V gene lookup returns CDR1 SGHVS and CDR2 FQNEAQ. Trimming took 1 base from V and 9 from J, leaving 13 bases between them. CDR3 size: 13 residues.

V gene TRBV7-8 combines with J gene TRBJ1-1; 10 nucleotides align to TRBD1. V gave up 4 bases and J gave up 0 bases; unmatched junction bases: 5. CDR1 is SGHVS, CDR2 FQNEAQ, per germline. The length of the CDR3 is 16 residues. Here the CDR3 reads CASSYRDRGVNTEAFF. The CDR3 coding sequence is TGTGCCAGCAGCTACCGGGACAGGGGCGTGAACACTGAAGCTTTCTTT.

This clone was seen a few times. The V and J genes are TRBV6-1 and TRBJ1-1; no clear D. Germline CDR1 reads MNHNS; CDR2 reads SASEGT. The germline V and J ends were trimmed by 6 bases and 3 bases, with 14 bases remaining between them. The CDR3 has 14 residues. The CDR3 protein is CASSLDGVDTEAFF. The CDR3 region has the DNA TGTGCCAGCAGCTTGGACGGGGTTGACACTGAAGCTTTCTTT.

This chain links TRBV10-3 with TRBJ1-3; TRBD1 aligns across 7 bases. The ends lost 8 bases at V and 0 bases at J; junction bases unmatched: 4. Germline V gene lookup returns CDR1 ENHRY and CDR2 SYGVKD. The CDR3 extends over 14 amino acids. In DNA, the CDR3 is TGTGCCATCCGGCAGGGGGACTCTGGAAACACCATATATTTT. Encoded protein: CAIRQGDSGNTIYF.

The chain recombines TRBV6-1 with TRBJ1-1; D unclear. The CDR3 length is 14 residues. Deletions cut 5 bases from V and 1 base from J, with 11 bases between. CDR1 is MNHNS and CDR2 is SASEGT in the germline V gene. CDR3 sequence reads: CASSFVGGNTEAFF. CDR3 DNA sequence: TGTGCCAGCAGTTTCGTAGGCGGGAACACTGAAGCTTTCTTT.

This CDR3 is CASSVAVGTEAFF. CDR3 coding DNA: TGTGCCAGCAGCGTAGCGGTTGGCACTGAAGCTTTCTTT. The J gene is TRBJ1-1, the V gene TRBV9; D is unresolved. Germline CDR1 and CDR2: SGDLS and YYNGEE. The CDR3 runs 13 residues. Between the trimmed V and J ends, which lost 0 bases and 4 bases, there was a span of 7 bases.

The chain recombines TRBV25-1 with TRBJ1-4; D not resolved. This CDR3 has 14 residues. With 7 bases removed from V and 8 bases from J, the gap between germline ends came to 17 bases. Germline V gene lookup returns CDR1 MGHDK and CDR2 SYGVNS. CDR3 residues: CASTERGTGEKLFF. CDR3 DNA sequence: TGTGCCAGCACCGAACGGGGTACGGGGGAAAAACTGTTTTTT.

The chain is built from TRBV11-2 and TRBJ1-2, with D tentatively TRBD1 (6 bases). The V end was cut by 6 bases, the J end by 4 bases, with 18 bases between. This CDR3 comprises 15 residues. CDR1 and CDR2 from the germline V gene are SGHAT and FQNNGV. CDR3 in amino acids: CASSTVTGKVYGYTF. DNA for the CDR3: TGTGCCAGCAGTACGGTAACAGGGAAAGTCTATGGCTACACCTTC.

The genes are TRBV19 and TRBJ1-5; D unresolved. V gave up 9 bases and J gave up 3 bases, with 18 bases separating them. This CDR3 has 15 amino acids. The germline gives CDR1 LNHDA, CDR2 SQIVND (reference sequence). This CDR3 reads CASAVDGEFNQPQHF. CDR3 nucleotides: TGTGCCAGCGCTGTTGACGGAGAGTTCAATCAGCCCCAGCATTTT.

The V gene is TRBV21-1, the J gene TRBJ1-5. TRBV21-1 is a documented pseudogene. This CDR3 contains 15 residues. CDR3: CASSKRREKDQPQHF. For the CDR3, the DNA is TGTGCCAGCAGCAAGCGGAGGGAGAAGGATCAGCCCCAGCATTTT.

The CDR3 loop reads CASGPNRGQYSNQPQHF. CDR3 coding DNA: TGTGCTAGTGGCCCAAACAGGGGCCAGTATAGCAATCAGCCCCAGCATTTT. The J gene is TRBJ1-5, the V gene TRBV12-5; 7 positions agree with TRBD1. The length of the CDR3 is 17 residues. Per germline, CDR1 LGHNT and CDR2 FRNRAP. The V and J ends lost 6 bases and 0 bases, in that order; junction bases with no gene match: 11. The full variable domain, with the rest looked up from reference TRBV12-5 and TRBJ1-5, is DARVTQTPRHKVTEMGQEVTMRCQPILGHNTVFWYRQTMMQGLELLAYFRNRAPLDDSGMPKDRFSAEMPDATLATLKIQPSEPRDSAVYFCASGPNRGQYSNQPQHFGDGTRLSIL.

The CDR3 spells CASSLERGGMDEQFF. For the CDR3, the DNA is TGTGCCAGCAGCTTGGAGCGGGGGGGCATGGATGAGCAGTTCTTC. This chain uses TRBV5-4 with TRBJ2-1; the match to TRBD2 covers 10 bases. Per germline, CDR1 SGHNT and CDR2 YYREEE (reference sequence). The CDR3 is 15 residues long. The junction had 5 bases not matched to a gene; V was cut back by 0 bases and J by 8 bases.

A few counts support this clone. The chain uses TRBV2 and TRBJ2-7; TRBD1 might be the D (8 bases). The CDR3 has 14 residues. CDR1 is SNHLY, CDR2 FYNNEI, per germline. V gave up 6 bases and J gave up 3 bases, with 15 bases separating them. The CDR3 nucleotides are TGTGCCAGCAGCGTTACAGGGGGGGACTACGAGCAGTACTTC. It codes for CASSVTGGDYEQYF.

This clone appeared once. V is TRBV7-8 and J is TRBJ1-4; D uncertain. V was pared by 5 bases and J by 8 bases, with 15 bases between. The CDR3 has 14 amino acids. Looked up from germline, CDR1 is SGHVS and CDR2 is FQNEAQ. DNA of the CDR3: TGTGCCAGCAGCCGGGGAGGATTAGGGGAAAAACTGTTTTTT. Translation gives CASSRGGLGEKLFF.